Following are 32 T cell receptor beta chains from one sample sequenced in a study of OX40 agonist ivuxolimab in advanced cancers. Here immunoSEQ multiplex PCR was the method, and the copy in TCRdb shows in-frame clones only, minus some. The sample records about 70,000 clones, around 88% being singletons. Sequenced here: CD4+ or CD8+ T cells sorted from blood, sampled in a trial of the OX40 agonist ivuxolimab. These receptors were collected from an adult with an advanced solid tumor such as melanoma, head and neck, liver or kidney cancer.

The chain employs TRBV19 and TRBJ1-5; D ambiguous. This CDR3 region has 14 residues. Looked up from germline, CDR1 is LNHDA and CDR2 is SQIVND (reference sequence). V was pared by 3 bases and J by 0 bases, with 6 bases between. This CDR3 is CASSIYSSNQPQHF. The DNA for the CDR3 is TGTGCCAGTAGTATCTACAGTAGCAATCAGCCCCAGCATTTT.

The table lists this clone with a count of one. V usage is TRBV23-1 and J usage is TRBJ1-1, with a tentative D call TRBD1 (5 bases). TRBV23-1 carries the ORF label, with uncertain function. This CDR3 is built from 12 residues. V lost 4 bases and J lost 10, with 13 bases in between. CDR3 residues: CASSPPGVGAFF. DNA of the CDR3: TGCGCCAGCAGTCCCCCGGGGGTGGGAGCTTTCTTT.

This clone was recorded only once. The genes are TRBV4-1 and TRBJ2-7; no firm D call. The V end was cut by 5 bases, the J end by 5 bases, with 13 bases between. There are 13 residues in the CDR3. Per the germline V gene, CDR1 is MGHRA and CDR2 is YSYEKL. Here the CDR3 reads CASSWAPPDEQYF. CDR3 nucleotides: TGCGCCAGCAGCTGGGCGCCGCCAGACGAGCAGTACTTC.

The chain combines TRBV12-2 with TRBJ1-6. TRBV12-2 represents a pseudogene. CDR3 length equals 16 residues. CDR3 sequence: CASRLVQEEGNSPLHF. The DNA for the CDR3 is TGTGCAAGTCGCTTAGTTCAAGAGGAAGGGAATTCACCCCTCCACTTT.

The chain uses TRBV29-1 and TRBJ2-1, with D perhaps TRBD2 (7 bases). The CDR3 loop spans 16 amino acids. Trimming cost V 5 bases and J 3 bases, with 20 bases left between them. Germline CDR1 is SQVTM and CDR2 is ANQGSEA. This CDR3 is CSVPRGGDSLYNEQFF. For the CDR3, the DNA is TGCAGCGTTCCGAGGGGGGGAGATTCCCTCTACAATGAGCAGTTCTTC.

CDR3 sequence reads: CASSRSGQELRGQPQHF. In nucleotides, the CDR3 is TGCGCCAGCAGCCGATCGGGACAGGAGTTAAGAGGTCAGCCCCAGCATTTT. V usage is TRBV10-2 and J usage is TRBJ1-5, with 8 bases identical to TRBD1. Germline CDR1 and CDR2: WSHSY and SAAADI. CDR3 length: 17 amino acids. V shed 6 bases, J shed 6 bases, and the junction held 16 bases outside the gene matches.

This chain connects TRBV5-7 to TRBJ2-2; 10 positions agree with TRBD2. TRBV5-7 has ORF status, its function being uncertain. The V segment lost 1 base and the J segment 6 bases; nucleotides outside the gene matches: 0. The CDR3 covers 14 residues. CDR3 amino acids: CASSLSGRAGELFF. For the CDR3, the DNA is TGTGCCAGCAGCTTGAGCGGGAGGGCCGGGGAGCTGTTTTTT.

This clone was seen a handful of times. The gene calls are TRBV7-9 and TRBJ2-7, with 11 bases matching TRBD2. CDR3 length equals 14 residues. Germline values: CDR1 SEHNR, CDR2 FQNEAQ (reference sequence). The V and J ends lost 5 bases and 1 base, in that order; junction bases with no gene match: 1. CDR3 amino acids: CASSPSGRSYEQYF. The DNA for the CDR3 is TGTGCCAGCAGCCCTAGCGGGAGGTCCTACGAGCAGTACTTC.

This sequence joins TRBV6-4 and TRBJ2-2; D remains ambiguous. This CDR3 has 14 residues. Trimming took off 4 bases at V and 3 bases at J, with 9 bases between the two ends. Germline V gene sequence: CDR1 MRHNA, CDR2 SNTAGT. The CDR3 nucleotides read TGTGCCAGCAGTGTCGGGCCGGACACCGGGGAGCTGTTTTTT. It is translated as CASSVGPDTGELFF.

This chain uses TRBV18 with TRBJ2-1; 10 bases agree with TRBD2. This CDR3 is 15 amino acids long. The ends lost 4 bases at V and 9 bases at J; junction bases unmatched: 9. CDR1 KGHSH and CDR2 LQKENI come from the germline V gene. The CDR3, as DNA: TGTGCCAGCTCACGGGAAGCGGGGGGGAGAACTGAGCAGTTCTTC. Encoded protein: CASSREAGGRTEQFF.

This clone appeared once. CDR3 amino acids: CASSDAYEQYF. The CDR3, as DNA: TGTGCCAGCAGTGACGCTTACGAGCAGTACTTC. This chain connects TRBV2 to TRBJ2-7; D is ambiguous. Between the trimmed V and J ends, which lost 3 bases and 4 bases, there was a span of 4 bases. From germline, CDR1 is SNHLY and CDR2 FYNNEI. The CDR3 sequence is 11 residues long.

This clone was seen a handful of times. The V call is TRBV5-1, the J call TRBJ2-5; 10 nucleotides line up with TRBD2. Germline CDR1 SGHRS, CDR2 YFSETQ. The CDR3 covers 16 residues. With V trimmed by 1 base and J by 4 bases, 7 bases remained unmatched. This chain's CDR3 is CASSLSGTSVPETQYF. The CDR3 region has the DNA TGCGCCAGCAGCTTGTCCGGGACTAGCGTCCCAGAGACCCAGTACTTC.

The chain carries TRBV18 and TRBJ2-1, with TRBD2 matching 9 bases. In germline, CDR1 is KGHSH, CDR2 LQKENI. The ends lost 5 bases at V and 4 bases at J; junction bases unmatched: 3. CDR3 length: 14 amino acids. The CDR3, as DNA: TGTGCCAGCTCAATAGCGGGGGAATACAATGAGCAGTTCTTC. Its protein product is CASSIAGEYNEQFF.

This clone has just one count. The DNA for the CDR3 is TGTGCCAGCTCACCAACCAGGGGAACTGAAGCTTTCTTT. Its translation: CASSPTRGTEAFF. The genes are TRBV18 and TRBJ1-1, with D possibly being TRBD1 (6 bases). V lost 2 bases and J 5 bases, leaving 9 bases between the germline ends. The CDR3 is 13 residues long. The germline V gene has CDR1 KGHSH and CDR2 LQKENI.

The chain couples TRBV19 to TRBJ2-7; D uncertain. V was clipped by 0 bases and J by 2 bases, with 14 bases between them. Germline lookup yields CDR1 LNHDA and CDR2 SQIVND (reference sequence). The CDR3 consists of 16 residues. CDR3 DNA sequence: TGTGCCAGTAGTATAGATCGGAGCTTCGATCCCTACGAGCAGTACTTC. As protein: CASSIDRSFDPYEQYF. Full variable domain (remainder filled in from reference TRBV19 and TRBJ2-7): DGGITQSPKYLFRKEGQNVTLSCEQNLNHDAMYWYRQDPGQGLRLIYYSQIVNDFQKGDIAEGYSVSREKKESFPLTVTSAQKNPTAFYLCASSIDRSFDPYEQYFGPGTRLTVT.

This clone was detected only a few times. The chain combines TRBV30 with TRBJ1-3; TRBD1 aligns across 7 bases. This CDR3 has 15 residues. Per germline, CDR1 GTSNPN and CDR2 SVGIG (reference sequence). V lost 2 bases, J lost 0 bases, and 4 bases stayed unmatched. The CDR3 spells CAWSPGQVSGNTIYF. The CDR3 nucleotides read TGTGCCTGGAGTCCTGGACAGGTCTCTGGAAACACCATATATTTT.

The chain couples TRBV5-1 to TRBJ2-5; D ambiguous. Per the germline V gene, CDR1 is SGHRS and CDR2 is YFSETQ. The CDR3 runs to 18 residues. The V end lost 0 bases, the J end lost 0 bases, and 18 bases lay between the germline ends. This CDR3 is CASSLGRRADAYQETQYF. In DNA form, the CDR3 reads TGCGCCAGCAGCTTGGGTAGACGGGCGGACGCGTACCAAGAGACCCAGTACTTC.

This clone was seen just once. The chain links TRBV28 to TRBJ1-2; TRBD1 might be the D (6 bases). Trimming stripped 6 bases from V and 4 bases from J, with 18 bases between. The length of the CDR3 is 15 residues. The germline CDR1 and CDR2 sequences are MDHEN and SYDVKM. CDR3 sequence reads: CASRVVGGVTYGYTF. In nucleotides, the CDR3 is TGTGCCAGCAGGGTGGTTGGGGGCGTGACCTATGGCTACACCTTC.

The chain combines TRBV7-3 with TRBJ2-5, with D uncertain. The CDR3 is 14 amino acids. The germline CDR1 and CDR2 sequences are SGHTA and FQGTGA. Deletions cut 1 base from V and 0 bases from J, with 6 bases between. CDR3 DNA sequence: TGTGCCAGCAGCTTAAATGCAAACCAAGAGACCCAGTACTTC. Translated: CASSLNANQETQYF. The variable domain in full, with the rest retrieved from reference TRBV7-3 and TRBJ2-5, is GAGVSQTPSNKVTEKGKYVELRCDPISGHTALYWYRQSLGQGPEFLIYFQGTGAADDSGLPNDRFFAVRPEGSVSTLKIQRTERGDSAVYLCASSLNANQETQYFGPGTRLLVL.

The chain is built from TRBV4-2 and TRBJ1-1, with D possibly TRBD1 on 5 matching bases. Trimming pared 0 bases from V and 3 bases from J, leaving 8 bases between. CDR1 is LGHNA and CDR2 is YNFKEQ in the germline V gene. CDR3 size: 14 residues. As DNA, the CDR3 is TGTGCCAGCAGCCAAGATAGCAGGGACACTGAAGCTTTCTTT. Protein sequence: CASSQDSRDTEAFF.

The rearrangement uses TRBV2 and TRBJ2-1; perhaps TRBD1 as D (6 bases). Germline CDR1 is SNHLY and CDR2 is FYNNEI. V dropped 5 bases and J dropped 4 bases, with 12 bases sitting between them. CDR3 length: 14 residues. The CDR3 bases are TGTGCCAGCAGTACTCGAACAGGGTACAATGAGCAGTTCTTC. Protein product: CASSTRTGYNEQFF.

J is TRBJ1-5 and V is TRBV19; D may be TRBD1 (5 bases). There are 16 residues in the CDR3. The V gene lost 2 bases and the J gene lost 4 bases, with 15 bases spanning the gap. Germline CDR1 and CDR2: LNHDA and SQIVND (reference sequence). CDR3 nucleotides: TGTGCCAGTAGTATACTCTCCGGGGGTGAGAATCAGCCCCAGCATTTT. This sequence encodes CASSILSGGENQPQHF.

The rearrangement uses TRBV11-3 and TRBJ2-7, with 11 positions matching TRBD2. Germline V gene data show CDR1 as SGHNT and CDR2 as YENEEA. V lost 1 base to trimming and J lost 5 bases; unmatched junction nucleotides: 4. This CDR3 is 15 amino acids long. The CDR3 nucleotides are TGTGCCAGCAGCTTAGGACTAGCGGGAATTCACGAGCAGTACTTC. Amino acid sequence: CASSLGLAGIHEQYF.

V is TRBV6-1 and J is TRBJ1-2; D possibly corresponds to TRBD1 (6 bases). CDR1 is MNHNS and CDR2 is SASEGT in the germline V gene. V lost 8 bases and J lost 0, with 13 bases in between. This CDR3 has 14 residues. In DNA, the CDR3 is TGTGCCAGCCTAACAGGGCTCCCTAACTATGGCTACACCTTC. Its protein product is CASLTGLPNYGYTF.

The rearrangement links TRBV4-1 to TRBJ2-5; 9 positions agree with TRBD2. From germline, CDR1 is MGHRA and CDR2 YSYEKL. This CDR3 has 16 residues. V lost 3 bases and J lost 5; bases outside the gene matches: 10. CDR3 protein: CASSQNLAGLFETQYF. CDR3 nucleotide sequence: TGCGCCAGCAGCCAGAACCTAGCGGGGCTTTTTGAGACCCAGTACTTC.

The chain couples TRBV9 to TRBJ2-1; the match to TRBD2 covers 11 bases. The CDR3 extends over 17 amino acids. CDR1 is SGDLS, CDR2 YYNGEE, per germline. V shed 3 bases and J 8 bases; nucleotides not matched to a gene: 13. The DNA for the CDR3 is TGTGCCAGCAGCGGTAGCGGGGGGGCCGGGCCGGGAGATGAGCAGTTCTTC. Residues: CASSGSGGAGPGDEQFF.

The chain carries TRBV6-5 and TRBJ1-3; D may be TRBD1 (6 bases). Germline V gene lookup returns CDR1 MNHEY and CDR2 SVGAGI. The CDR3 runs 13 residues. V shed 2 bases and J shed 4 bases, with 6 bases lying between them. Here the CDR3 reads CASSYGQGNTIYF. DNA of the CDR3: TGTGCCAGCAGTTACGGACAGGGAAACACCATATATTTT.

CDR3 in DNA: TGTGCCAGTAGTATAGAGGCAAGGACCTTCTCTGGGGCCAACGTCCTGACTTTC. Translating gives CASSIEARTFSGANVLTF. The chain recombines TRBV19 with TRBJ2-6; D uncertain. The CDR3 consists of 18 residues. Germline V gene lookup returns CDR1 LNHDA and CDR2 SQIVND (reference sequence). Trimming took off 0 bases at V and 0 bases at J, with 12 bases between the two ends.

The V call is TRBV7-9, the J call TRBJ2-5; D is uncertain. Trimming removed 1 base at V and 1 base at J, with 7 bases between. This CDR3 contains 14 residues. Germline CDR1 is SEHNR and CDR2 is FQNEAQ (reference sequence). The CDR3: CASSLVAPQETQYF. The CDR3 DNA sequence: TGTGCCAGCAGCTTAGTCGCGCCCCAAGAGACCCAGTACTTC. Full variable domain (remainder filled in from reference TRBV7-9 and TRBJ2-5): DTGVSQNPRHKITKRGQNVTFRCDPISEHNRLYWYRQTLGQGPEFLTYFQNEAQLEKSRLLSDRFSAERPKGSFSTLEIQRTEQGDSAMYLCASSLVAPQETQYFGPGTRLLVL.

This clone has only one observation. The chain is built from TRBV9 and TRBJ2-2; D is possibly TRBD1 (7 bases). CDR1 and CDR2 (germline): SGDLS, YYNGEE. Trimming stripped 4 bases from V and 3 bases from J, with 13 bases between. This CDR3 comprises 15 residues. The CDR3 DNA reads as TGTGCCAGCAGCCCAGGGGGGTTGGACACCGGGGAGCTGTTTTTT. Translated: CASSPGGLDTGELFF.

The CDR3 here is CASSPWGQRQETQYF. The CDR3 DNA sequence: TGTGCCAGTAGTCCATGGGGACAGAGACAAGAGACCCAGTACTTC. V usage is TRBV19 and J usage is TRBJ2-5, with 7 bases that match TRBD1. CDR1 LNHDA and CDR2 SQIVND come from the germline V gene (reference sequence). The CDR3 totals 15 residues. V dropped 5 bases and J dropped 2; count of bases not matched to a gene: 8.

This clone was seen a single time. The chain is built from TRBV7-2 and TRBJ1-2; 7 bases align to TRBD1. Germline V CDR1 and CDR2: SGHTA, FQGNSA. The ends lost 3 bases at V and 1 base at J; junction bases unmatched: 2. The CDR3 spans 14 residues. The CDR3 loop is CASSLGQINYGYTF. DNA of the CDR3: TGTGCCAGCAGCTTGGGACAGATTAACTATGGCTACACCTTC.